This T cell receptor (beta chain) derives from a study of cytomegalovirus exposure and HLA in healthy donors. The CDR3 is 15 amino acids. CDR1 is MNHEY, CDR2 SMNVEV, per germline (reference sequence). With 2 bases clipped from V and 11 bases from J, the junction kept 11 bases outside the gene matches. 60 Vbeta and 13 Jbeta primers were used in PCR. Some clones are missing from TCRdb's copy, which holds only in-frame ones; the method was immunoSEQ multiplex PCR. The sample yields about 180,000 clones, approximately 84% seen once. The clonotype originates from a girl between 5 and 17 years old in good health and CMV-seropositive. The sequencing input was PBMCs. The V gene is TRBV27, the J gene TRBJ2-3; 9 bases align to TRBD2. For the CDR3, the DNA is TGTGCCAGCAGTTTAGCGGGAGGGCCACTAAGTAGGCAGTATTTT. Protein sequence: CASSLAGGPLSRQYF.